The TCR beta chain under discussion was sequenced for a study of breast tumors, draining lymph nodes, adjacent tissues (dated by TCRdb to between 2015 and 2016). Describing the broader study: Breast cancer patients provided tumor, adjacent nontumor tissue and axillary lymph nodes, and the study compared the TCR beta repertoires across these three sources. The study aimed to assess the relationships and possible T-cell exchange between tumor, surrounding tissue and draining lymph node repertoires in human breast cancer.

Lymph node samples were obtained from the axillary draining lymph nodes of breast cancer patients. The research as a whole found: The data were considered consistent with most tumor T cells being derived from the lymph node and subsequently expanding within tumor tissue. The similarity between tumor and nontumor tissue repertoires was significantly greater in luminal-like breast cancer than in basal-like breast cancer. Rather than being directly demonstrated, the conclusion that tumor T cells originate in lymph nodes was presented as consistent with a hypothesis. Tumors showed preferential V and J gene usage, and their T-cell repertoire diversity fell below that of lymph nodes yet above that of nontumor tissue.

Its CDR3 holds 12 amino acids, cysteine through phenylalanine. The retained sequence is limited to the CDR3, 36 bases, with the frame set at the first base. The V and J ends are trimmed by 6 bases and 3 bases, leaving 6 bases between them. According to the germline V gene (reference sequence), CDR1 reads SEHNR and CDR2 reads FQNEAQ. This clonotype was observed at least ten times. No cognate antigen has been identified for it. No clone much larger than this one lies a single base away; base qualities are absent. Instrument on record: Illumina HiSeq 2000. TCR beta chain libraries were generated by multiplex PCR amplification. The amplified TCR beta chain products were analyzed by high-throughput sequencing. TCRdb reprocessed the public reads (quality trimming at Q25 with fastp, clone calling with MiXCR) and kept in-frame beta chains. Entries are consolidated by CDR3 protein sequence, retaining the most common genes and DNA. Counted in this sample were about 200,000 distinct CDR3 sequences; around 34% of them appeared once. 3% to 4% of the sample rests with the top ten.

This chain joins TRBV7-9 to TRBJ2-1; the D segment is perhaps TRBD1 or TRBD2, each sharing 5 matched bases. The clonotype originates from a female donor with breast cancer. Some clones in this sample may be carry-over from other donors' samples. Sequencing used axillary lymph node tissue. The CDR3 region has the sequence CASSGGYNEQFF. The DNA is as follows: TGTGCCAGCAGTGGGGGCTACAATGAGCAGTTCTTC.